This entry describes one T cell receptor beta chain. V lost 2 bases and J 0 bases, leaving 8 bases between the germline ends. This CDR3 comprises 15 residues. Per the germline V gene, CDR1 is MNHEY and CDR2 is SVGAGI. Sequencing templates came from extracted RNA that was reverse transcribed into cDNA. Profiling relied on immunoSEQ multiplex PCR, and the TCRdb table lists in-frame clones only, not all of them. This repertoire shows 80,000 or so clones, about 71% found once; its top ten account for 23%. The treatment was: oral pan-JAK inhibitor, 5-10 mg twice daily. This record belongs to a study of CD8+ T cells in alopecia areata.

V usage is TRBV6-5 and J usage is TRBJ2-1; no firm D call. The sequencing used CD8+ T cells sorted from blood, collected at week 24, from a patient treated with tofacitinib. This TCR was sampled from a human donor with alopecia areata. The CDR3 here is CASSYMSTSYNEQFF. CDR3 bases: TGTGCCAGCAGTTACATGTCCACCTCCTACAATGAGCAGTTCTTC.